The rows below give T cell receptor beta chains drawn from one sample of a study of cytomegalovirus exposure and HLA in healthy donors. The method was immunoSEQ multiplex PCR; TCRdb's version includes in-frame clones alone and lacks a portion of them. The data show 83,000 or so clones, with about three quarters seen just once and roughly 9.1% held by the top ten. The sample taken for sequencing was PBMCs. These TCRs come from a man aged 25 to 40 in good health and CMV-seropositive. Each CDR3 is given with its conserved first and last residue. The D gene is left open where the match is weak. For some rows the clone size is stated as once, few or many, or as a class when expanded; others skip it.

>TRBV5-6|TRBJ2-2|-|once
TGTGCCAGCAGCTCGACGACCGGGACACTGGCGGACACCGGGGAGCTGTTTTTT
CASSSTTGTLADTGELFF
>TRBV6-5|TRBJ2-1|-|-
TGTGCCAGCAGTTATTCCCGCGATGAGCAGTTCTTC
CASSYSRDEQFF
>TRBV10-2|TRBJ2-7|TRBD2|once
TGCGCCAGCAGTCCCGCCGGGACTATCAGCTACGAGCAGTACTTC
CASSPAGTISYEQYF
>TRBV28|TRBJ2-3|-|-
TGTGCCAGCAGCCTTTCCACAGATACGCAGTATTTT
CASSLSTDTQYF
>TRBV29-1|TRBJ1-1|-|few
TGCAGCGTTGATGGGCAGAAGAACACTGAAGCTTTCTTT
CSVDGQKNTEAFF
>TRBV15|TRBJ1-2|-|-
TGTGCCACCAGCAGGAGGATGAGGGGGGGATATGGCTACACTTTC
CATSRRMRGGYGYTF
>TRBV5-1|TRBJ2-1|-|-
TGCGCCAGCAGCACAACAGGGAACAATGAGCAGTTCTTC
CASSTTGNNEQFF
>TRBV15|TRBJ2-7|TRBD2|-
TGTGCCACCAGCAGAGATCTCCCGACTAGCGGGGGTAGGTACGAGCAGTACTTC
CATSRDLPTSGGRYEQYF
>TRBV19|TRBJ1-4|TRBD1|-
TGTGCCAGTAGACAGGGGGCTATCCCAACTAATGAAAAACTGTTTTTT
CASRQGAIPTNEKLFF
>TRBV30|TRBJ1-2|-|once
TGTGCCTGGAGTGTACCCACATCCTATGGCTACACCTTC
CAWSVPTSYGYTF
>TRBV28|TRBJ1-1|TRBD1|-
TGTGCCAGCAGCTCCCCGGGACAGCCGAACACTGAAGCTTTCTTT
CASSSPGQPNTEAFF
>TRBV5-1|TRBJ2-1|TRBD2|-
TGCGCCAGCAGCTTGGTAGCGGGGTCCAATGAGCAGTTCTTC
CASSLVAGSNEQFF
>TRBV7-8|TRBJ2-1|TRBD1|-
TGTGCCAGCGGGGACAGGCCAGGGGACTACAATGAGCAGTTCTTC
CASGDRPGDYNEQFF
>TRBV5-1|TRBJ2-3|TRBD1|-
TGCGCCAGCATGGAACAGGGGGGTGTCACAGATACGCAGTATTTT
CASMEQGGVTDTQYF
>TRBV6-6|TRBJ2-7|-|-
TGTGCCACAAGACCGCCTAGCTCCTACGAGCAGTACTTC
CATRPPSSYEQYF
>TRBV15|TRBJ1-5|-|-
TGTGCCACCAGCAGGGGGGGGACGGATCAGCCCCAGCATTTT
CATSRGGTDQPQHF
>TRBV7-9|TRBJ1-6|TRBD1|-
TGTTCCAGCAGCTTAGGACAGGGGGCAATTTCCTATAATTCACCCCTCCACTTT
CSSSLGQGAISYNSPLHF
>TRBV6-6|TRBJ2-7|-|few
TGTGCCAGCAGTCAGACAGACTACGAGCAGTACTTC
CASSQTDYEQYF
>TRBV2|TRBJ2-3|TRBD1|-
TGTGCCAGCAGTGAGAAGTTTTGGACGACAGGGGGCCCCACAGATACGCAGTATTTT
CASSEKFWTTGGPTDTQYF
>TRBV2|TRBJ2-4|-|-
TGTGCCAGCAGTGAACTAGCACCTGCCAAAAACATTCAGTACTTC
CASSELAPAKNIQYF
>TRBV18|TRBJ2-1|-|-
TGTGCCAGCTCAGGTTCAGGGGTCGGCAATGAGCAGTTCTTC
CASSGSGVGNEQFF
>TRBV4-1|TRBJ1-5|-|-
TGCGCCAGCAGCCAAGAGCCAGACTCCATCAATCAGCCCCAGCATTTT
CASSQEPDSINQPQHF
>TRBV7-7|TRBJ1-3|TRBD1|-
TGTGCCAGCAGCCCCGGACAGGGGCCAGGAAACACCATATATTTT
CASSPGQGPGNTIYF
>TRBV6-6|TRBJ1-1|-|-
TGTGCCAGCAGGGAAGGGGGTGAGGCTTTCTTT
CASREGGEAFF
>TRBV7-3|TRBJ1-1|-|few
TGTGCCAGCAGCTTAACGCGGGAGGGTGAAGCTTTCTTT
CASSLTREGEAFF